This T cell receptor (beta chain) was obtained from a study of blood T cells in healthy people across ages. Study outcomes and limitations: Across the age range, TCR beta diversity per million T cells fell in a roughly linear way. The long-lived group displayed more naive CD4+ cells, plus higher diversity, than the aged donors did. Donor CMV status, an unknown factor, possibly confounded changes in expanded clonotypes.

Together with a sample-barcoded 5' primer, a J-beta primer mix was included in a second PCR lasting about 7 to 12 cycles. TCRdb called the 5' RACE reads again in MiXCR, with one record for every CDR3 protein. The table has about 780,000 distinct CDR3 sequences, around 45% seen once. Germline CDR1 is ENHRY and CDR2 is SYGVKD. Trimming removed 4 bases from V and 0 bases from J; junction bases left unmatched: 6. CDR3 length equals 16 residues. A word on this clonotype: The antigen remains undetermined.

This clonotype originated in a man aged 80 or over in good health. Sequences were obtained from blood. This chain uses TRBV10-3 with TRBJ2-1; 7 bases agree with TRBD2. CDR3 coding DNA: TGTGCCATCAGTGCCAAATCGGGGGGCTCCTACAATGAGCAGTTCTTC. Its protein product is CAISAKSGGSYNEQFF.